This is a list of T cell receptor beta chains from one sample in a study of blood T cells in healthy people across ages. TCRdb re-called the 5' RACE reads with MiXCR, one entry per CDR3 protein. The sample yields under 800,000 distinct CDR3 sequences, over 20% seen once. The sequencing input was blood. These receptors all stem from an older man in good health. CDR3s include the opening cysteine and the closing phenylalanine or tryptophan. D genes are given only for firm matches. Rows may omit the clone size; those that give it use once, few, many or a size class.

clone_size	d_call	v_call	j_call	cdr3_length	cdr3_nt	cdr3_aa
few	-	TRBV7-9	TRBJ2-5	12	TGTGCCAGCGCGGACGCCCAAGAGACCCAGTACTTC	CASADAQETQYF
few	-	TRBV7-2	TRBJ2-3	14	TGTGCCAGCAGCCGGGACATAGACACAGATACGCAGTATTTT	CASSRDIDTDTQYF
few	-	TRBV3-1	TRBJ1-4	14	TGTGCCAGCAGCCAAGGCCGTGGAGACGAAAAACTGTTTTTT	CASSQGRGDEKLFF
-	-	TRBV9	TRBJ2-1	15	TGTGCCAGCAGCGTAGCAGGAATGGGGTACAATGAGCAGTTCTTC	CASSVAGMGYNEQFF
-	TRBD1	TRBV6-5	TRBJ2-5	15	TGTGCCAGCAGTTACGGGACAGGGAAGACAGAGACCCAGTACTTC	CASSYGTGKTETQYF
-	-	TRBV12-3/TRBV12-4	TRBJ2-1	14	TGTGCCAGCAGTTTACCGGGAAAATACAATGAGCAGTTCTTC	CASSLPGKYNEQFF
-	-	TRBV20-1	TRBJ2-3	16	TGCAGTGCTAGAGTAGGGGTCCGCGCACGCACAGATACGCAGTATTTT	CSARVGVRARTDTQYF
many	-	TRBV18	TRBJ2-5	13	TGTGCCAGCTCACCACCAGTGAAAGAGACCCAGTACTTC	CASSPPVKETQYF
many	-	TRBV5-1	TRBJ1-1	16	TGCGCCAGCAGCTTGGACGGGGTCGGGCGGGGCACTGAAGCTTTCTTT	CASSLDGVGRGTEAFF
-	TRBD1	TRBV10-3	TRBJ2-1	16	TGTGCCATCAGTGAGCCTGGGACAGGGGAGCACAATGAGCAGTTCTTC	CAISEPGTGEHNEQFF
-	TRBD2	TRBV20-1	TRBJ2-7	15	TGCAGTGCTAGTCCTCTCCTAGCGGGAGGGAAGGAGCAGTACTTC	CSASPLLAGGKEQYF
few	TRBD1	TRBV20-1	TRBJ1-1	15	TGCAGTGCGGCAGGGGTCGACAGGGCGGGCACTGAAGCTTTCTTT	CSAAGVDRAGTEAFF
few	-	TRBV20-1	TRBJ2-5	16	TGCAGTGCTAGGGGGTTTAGCGTCACCGCGGGGGAGACCCAGTACTTC	CSARGFSVTAGETQYF
-	TRBD1	TRBV11-1	TRBJ2-1	17	TGTGCCAGCACCCACTTGGGGTCAGGGGGCGCATACAATGAGCAGTTCTTC	CASTHLGSGGAYNEQFF
once	-	TRBV11-2	TRBJ2-4	15	TGTGCCAGCAGCTTAGGGACAACAGCCAAAAACATTCAGTACTTC	CASSLGTTAKNIQYF
-	-	TRBV4-2	TRBJ1-1	16	TGTGCCAGCAGCCAAGATCAGGGACTCATGAACACTGAAGCTTTCTTT	CASSQDQGLMNTEAFF
-	TRBD1	TRBV20-1	TRBJ2-4	13	TGCAGTGCTAGAGCGTTGGACAGGCAGTTTCAGTACTTC	CSARALDRQFQYF
-	-	TRBV20-1	TRBJ2-1	14	TGCAGTGCTAGCGGGCCGCAACACTACAATGAGCAGTTCTTC	CSASGPQHYNEQFF
-	-	TRBV27	TRBJ1-2	13	TGTGCCAGCAGTTTATACCCTAACTATGGCTACACCTTC	CASSLYPNYGYTF
-	-	TRBV5-5	TRBJ2-1	11	TGTGCCAGCAGCCCCGAGCGGGTCCAGTTCTTC	CASSPERVQFF
few	TRBD2	TRBV5-5	TRBJ2-2	16	TGTGCCAGCAGCCACTGGACTAGCGGAGACACCGGGGAGCTGTTTTTT	CASSHWTSGDTGELFF
few	TRBD2	TRBV6-1	TRBJ2-2	15	TGTGCCAGCAGTGAATTGGGGGGGAGGACCGGGGAGCTGTTTTTT	CASSELGGRTGELFF
-	-	TRBV28	TRBJ2-1	14	TGTGCCAGCAGTTCGCCATCCCTTCGCCGGGAGCAGTTCTTC	CASSSPSLRREQFF
few	-	TRBV3-1	TRBJ2-7	11	TGTGCCAGCAGCCAAGCTAGGACCCTTTCATTC	CASSQARTLSF
few	-	TRBV4-2	TRBJ2-5	16	TGTGCCAGCAGCCAAGATGGGAGGGGGACATGGGAGACCCAGTACTTC	CASSQDGRGTWETQYF
-	TRBD1	TRBV2	TRBJ1-1	14	TGTGCCAGCAGCGTTCAGGGGGCTAGCACTGAAGCTTTCTTT	CASSVQGASTEAFF
few	-	TRBV12-3/TRBV12-4	TRBJ1-5	13	TGTGCCAGCAGCTTGGCCCTCGATCAGCCCCAGCATTTT	CASSLALDQPQHF
-	TRBD1	TRBV29-1	TRBJ2-7	16	TGCAGCGTTGAAGCCAAGGACAGGGGGAAGGGTTACGAGCAGTACTTC	CSVEAKDRGKGYEQYF
-	-	TRBV29-1	TRBJ2-7	13	TGCAGCCCCGGTCAAGGGGAAACCTACGAGCAGTACTTC	CSPGQGETYEQYF
few	TRBD2	TRBV10-1	TRBJ2-1	16	TGCGCCAGCAGTGAGTTTCGGGAGGTGTCCTACAATGAGCAGTTCTTC	CASSEFREVSYNEQFF
-	-	TRBV2	TRBJ2-2	12	TGTGCCAGCAGTGCGCGTATCGGGGAGCTGTTTTTT	CASSARIGELFF
few	TRBD2	TRBV7-9	TRBJ2-5	16	TGTGCCAGCAGACCGCCCACTAGCGGGCCTCAAGAGACCCAGTACTTC	CASRPPTSGPQETQYF
few	-	TRBV27	TRBJ2-5	15	TGTGCCAGCAGCTCCGGGACGGCAATCCAAGAGACCCAGTACTTC	CASSSGTAIQETQYF
-	-	TRBV7-2	TRBJ2-2	13	TGTGCCAGCAGCCCATGGAGAGGCGGGGAGCTGTTTTTT	CASSPWRGGELFF
once	-	TRBV20-1	TRBJ2-7	13	TGCAGTGCCCAGGACACTGCACCCTACGAGCAGTACTTC	CSAQDTAPYEQYF
-	-	TRBV12-3/TRBV12-4	TRBJ1-1	14	TGTGCCAGCAGTTTAAGGGGCTCGGAGACTGAAGCTTTCTTT	CASSLRGSETEAFF
-	-	TRBV5-1	TRBJ2-3	16	TGCGCCAGCAGCTTGGCCCAACAGGGCTTCACAGATACGCAGTATTTT	CASSLAQQGFTDTQYF
-	-	TRBV14	TRBJ1-4	15	TGTGCCAGCAGCCAATTGGGTAACTTTAATGAAAAACTGTTTTTT	CASSQLGNFNEKLFF
-	-	TRBV6-6	TRBJ2-2	12	TGTGCCAGCAGTTTCGTTTCGGGGGAGCTGTTTTTT	CASSFVSGELFF
-	-	TRBV20-1	TRBJ1-5	15	TGCAGTGCTAGTGGGTCCGGGTGGAGCAATCAGCCCCAGCATTTT	CSASGSGWSNQPQHF